These 17 T cell receptor beta chains were all obtained from the same sample, sequenced in a study of blood T cell repertoires in COVID-19. Produced via immunoSEQ multiplex PCR; TCRdb's table is partial and in-frame only. There are hundreds of thousands of clones in the sample; about 88% occur only once, and 7.5% to 9% lies in the top ten. The specimen was peripheral blood. All receptors come from a woman in her forties or fifties with COVID-19, enrolled during active disease.

The chain uses TRBV2 and TRBJ2-3, with TRBD2 matching 15 bases. The CDR3 totals 15 residues. Trimming at V came to 10 bases and at J to 6 bases, leaving 8 bases not matched to a gene. Germline CDR1 reads SNHLY; CDR2 reads FYNNEI. Here the CDR3 DNA reads TGTGCCACCAAAACCGGGACTAGCGGGGGGGATACGCAGTATTTT. It translates to CATKTGTSGGDTQYF.

The genes are TRBV9 and TRBJ2-1, with D possibly being TRBD1 (5 bases). Trimming shortened V by 4 bases and J by 2 bases, and 13 bases separated the two germline ends. The CDR3 has 15 amino acids. Looked up from germline, CDR1 is SGDLS and CDR2 is YYNGEE. In nucleotides, the CDR3 is TGTGCCAGCAGCCCGTACCTACAGGCCTACAATGAGCAGTTCTTC. Its protein is CASSPYLQAYNEQFF.

The chain recombines TRBV5-5 with TRBJ1-5, with 9 bases that match TRBD1. Germline V CDR1 and CDR2: SGHKS, YYEKEE (reference sequence). The CDR3 has 14 amino acids. The J segment lost 3 bases and the V segment lost 8 bases, leaving 6 bases of the junction unmatched. CDR3: CARPGQGFNQPQHF. For the CDR3, the DNA is TGTGCCAGGCCGGGACAGGGATTCAATCAGCCCCAGCATTTT. The variable domain in full, completed from reference TRBV5-5 and TRBJ1-5, reads DAGVTQSPTHLIKTRGQQVTLRCSPISGHKSVSWYQQVLGQGPQFIFQYYEKEERGRGNFPDRFSARQFPNYSSELNVNALLLGDSALYLCARPGQGFNQPQHFGDGTRLSIL.

This chain uses TRBV5-4 with TRBJ2-1; TRBD2 agrees at 8 bases. Trimming took 4 bases from V and 4 from J; bases not matched to a gene: 10. The germline V gene has CDR1 SGHNT and CDR2 YYREEE (reference sequence). The CDR3 runs 16 residues. The CDR3 DNA is TGTGCCAGCAGCCCCGGACTAGCCGGCGGATACAATGAGCAGTTCTTC. Translation gives CASSPGLAGGYNEQFF.

This rearrangement joins TRBV30 to TRBJ1-2; 7 bases map to TRBD1. V shed 0 bases, J shed 8 bases, and the junction held 6 bases outside the gene matches. From germline, CDR1 is GTSNPN and CDR2 SVGIG (reference sequence). The CDR3 covers 13 residues. DNA of the CDR3: TGTGCCTGGAGTGTACTCAGGGGACAGGGCTACACCTTC. This translates into CAWSVLRGQGYTF.

The V and J genes are TRBV12-3 or TRBV12-4 and TRBJ2-1; 12 nucleotides line up with TRBD2. V lost 4 bases and J lost 15; bases outside the gene matches: 4. There are 12 residues in the CDR3. CDR3 loop: CASSSSGGALFF. DNA for the CDR3: TGTGCCAGCAGTTCTAGCGGGGGGGCTCTGTTCTTC.

The rearrangement uses TRBV29-1 and TRBJ2-3; weak D call: TRBD2 (5 bases). Trimming pared 7 bases from V and 1 base from J, leaving 12 bases between. Germline V gene sequence: CDR1 SQVTM, CDR2 ANQGSEA. The CDR3 is 13 amino acids. The CDR3 region has the DNA TGCAGCGCTTCAGAGGGAGGCACAGATACGCAGTATTTT. It translates to CSASEGGTDTQYF.

The chain combines TRBV6-5 with TRBJ1-6; D unclear. The V end lost 7 bases, the J end lost 5 bases, and 3 bases lay between the germline ends. This CDR3 has 11 residues. The germline gives CDR1 MNHEY, CDR2 SVGAGI. The DNA of the CDR3 is TGTGCCAGCAATAATAATTCACCCCTCCACTTT. Translating it yields CASNNNSPLHF.

This chain connects TRBV7-9 to TRBJ2-3; 7 positions match TRBD1. Germline CDR1 is SEHNR and CDR2 is FQNEAQ (reference sequence). After removal of 1 base from V and 6 bases from J, the junction contained 4 bases not matched to a gene. There are 14 residues in the CDR3. DNA for the CDR3: TGTGCCAGCAGCTTAGAGGCAGGGGGTGATACGCAGTATTTT. It is translated as CASSLEAGGDTQYF.

A single count supports this clone. The genes are TRBV28 and TRBJ1-3; unclear D gene. V was shortened by 10 bases and J by 4 bases, with 8 bases between the two germline ends. This CDR3 region has 11 residues. Germline-derived CDR1 and CDR2 are MDHEN and SYDVKM. CDR3 sequence reads: CATVSGNTIYF. The CDR3 DNA reads as TGTGCCACCGTGTCCGGAAACACCATATATTTT. Complete variable domain (other parts from reference TRBV28 and TRBJ1-3): DVKVTQSSRYLVKRTGEKVFLECVQDMDHENMFWYRQDPGLGLRLIYFSYDVKMKEKGDIPEGYSVSREKKERFSLILESASTNQTSMYLCATVSGNTIYFGEGSWLTVV.

The V and J genes are TRBV2 and TRBJ2-1; TRBD2 agrees at 11 bases. With V trimmed by 6 bases and J by 15 bases, 13 bases remained unmatched. The CDR3 loop spans 14 amino acids. Germline V gene lookup returns CDR1 SNHLY and CDR2 FYNNEI. CDR3 protein: CASSEAVAGGQSFF. CDR3 nucleotide sequence: TGTGCCAGCAGCGAGGCGGTAGCGGGGGGGCAGTCGTTCTTC.

The chain has TRBV27 and TRBJ1-1; tentative D call: TRBD1 (5 bases). The CDR3 is 14 amino acids. Germline V lookup: CDR1 MNHEY, CDR2 SMNVEV (reference sequence). Trimming removed 7 bases at V and 5 bases at J, with 17 bases between. Here the CDR3 reads CASTSRRGWTEAFF. The CDR3 bases are TGTGCCAGCACCTCACGGCGGGGGTGGACTGAAGCTTTCTTT.

V gene TRBV27 combines with J gene TRBJ1-5; D perhaps matches TRBD1 (6 bases). CDR3 size: 15 residues. V lost 7 bases to trimming and J lost 5 bases, with 18 bases between them. Germline CDR1 MNHEY, CDR2 SMNVEV (reference sequence). Written as DNA, the CDR3 is TGTGCCAGCACCCAACCAGGGGCTACTGATCAGCCCCAGCATTTT. Amino acid sequence: CASTQPGATDQPQHF.

This clone was detected once. Other DNA sequences of this sample code for an identical CDR3. This rearrangement joins TRBV30 to TRBJ1-3; D ambiguous. CDR3 length: 14 amino acids. The V end lost 1 base, the J end lost 2 bases, and 9 bases lay between the germline ends. CDR1 and CDR2 from the germline V gene are GTSNPN and SVGIG (reference sequence). CDR3 DNA sequence: TGTGCCTGGAGTGCGGGAACAGCTGGAAACACCATATATTTT. This encodes CAWSAGTAGNTIYF. The full variable domain, rest sourced from reference TRBV30 and TRBJ1-3, is SQTIHQWPATLVQPVGSPLSLECTVEGTSNPNLYWYRQAAGRGLQLLFYSVGIGQISSEVPQNLSASRPQDRQFILSSKKLLLSDSGFYLCAWSAGTAGNTIYFGEGSWLTVV.

The chain is built from TRBV5-1 and TRBJ2-1, with D uncertain. CDR3 length: 16 residues. Germline V gene lookup returns CDR1 SGHRS and CDR2 YFSETQ. Trimming took off 3 bases at V and 2 bases at J, with 15 bases between the two ends. The CDR3 DNA sequence: TGCGCCAGCAGCTCCCCCCATGGGCCCCCCTACAATGAGCAGTTCTTC. It encodes CASSSPHGPPYNEQFF.

This chain uses TRBV28 with TRBJ2-5; no reliable D call. CDR3 size: 12 residues. Germline CDR1 MDHEN, CDR2 SYDVKM. V lost 2 bases, J lost 7 bases, and 8 bases lay in between. In nucleotides, the CDR3 is TGTGCCAGCAGTTTAACTCCCGGGACCCAGTACTTC. It specifies CASSLTPGTQYF.

The V gene is TRBV12-3 or TRBV12-4, the J gene TRBJ2-4; tentatively, D is TRBD2 (5 bases). The CDR3 has 10 amino acids. Trimming left V 8 bases short and J 8 bases short, with 7 bases between. The CDR3 reads CASGRDIQYF. As DNA, the CDR3 is TGTGCCAGCGGGCGGGACATTCAGTACTTC.